The TCR beta chain described here comes from a study of T cell changes during pregnancy in multiple sclerosis. Only in-frame clones appear in the TCRdb table, and some are missing; sequencing was by immunoSEQ multiplex PCR. Here the sample spans about 33,000 clones, 91% being singletons. V was trimmed by 6 bases and J by 1 base, leaving 18 bases between them. CDR1 MNHEY and CDR2 SMNVEV come from the germline V gene (reference sequence). The CDR3 totals 16 residues. The chain couples TRBV27 to TRBJ1-1; D possibly corresponds to TRBD1 (6 bases). The specimen comprised CD4+ T cells from peripheral blood mononuclear cells, sampled in the third trimester of pregnancy. This receptor was obtained from a female donor in good health, enrolled as a control in a pregnancy study. The CDR3 spells CASRRGGGAPNTEAFF. DNA for the CDR3: TGTGCCAGCAGGAGGGGCGGGGGGGCCCCGAACACTGAAGCTTTCTTT.